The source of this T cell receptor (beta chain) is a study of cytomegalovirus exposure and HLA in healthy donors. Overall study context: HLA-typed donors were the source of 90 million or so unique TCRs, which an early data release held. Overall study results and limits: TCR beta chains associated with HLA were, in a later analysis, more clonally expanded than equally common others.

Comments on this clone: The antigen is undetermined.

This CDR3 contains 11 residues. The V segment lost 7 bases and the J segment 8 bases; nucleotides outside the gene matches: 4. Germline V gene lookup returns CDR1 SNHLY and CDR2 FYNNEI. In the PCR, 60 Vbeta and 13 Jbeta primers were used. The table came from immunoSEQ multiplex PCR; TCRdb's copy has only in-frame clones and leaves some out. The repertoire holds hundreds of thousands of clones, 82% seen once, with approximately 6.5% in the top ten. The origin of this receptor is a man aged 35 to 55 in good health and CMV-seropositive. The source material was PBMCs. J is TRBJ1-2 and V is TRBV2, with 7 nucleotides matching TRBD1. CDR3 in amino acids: CASNTGVGYTF. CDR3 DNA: TGTGCCAGCAATACAGGGGTCGGCTACACCTTC. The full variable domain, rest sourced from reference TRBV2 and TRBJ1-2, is EPEVTQTPSHQVTQMGQEVILRCVPISNHLYFYWYRQILGQKVEFLVSFYNNEISEKSEIFDDQFSVERPDGSNFTLKIRSTKLEDSAMYFCASNTGVGYTFGSGTRLTVV.